The 27 T cell receptor beta chains below were found in one sample sequenced in a study of cytomegalovirus exposure and HLA in healthy donors. The PCR was carried out with 60 Vbeta primers and 13 Jbeta primers. The protocol was immunoSEQ multiplex PCR, while the TCRdb copy is restricted to in-frame clones and leaves out a portion. This sample has over 100,000 clones, with roughly 8.8% found just once. The sample was PBMCs. These receptors came from a woman in her forties in good health and CMV-seropositive.

This clone has just a few counts. This rearrangement joins TRBV6-5 to TRBJ2-5; possible D gene TRBD2, 6 bases. V was shortened by 3 bases and J by 2 bases, with 13 bases between the two germline ends. This CDR3 is built from 15 residues. The germline gives CDR1 MNHEY, CDR2 SVGAGI. This chain's CDR3 is CASSYRRGLQETQYF. DNA for the CDR3: TGTGCCAGCAGTTATAGGAGGGGACTTCAAGAGACCCAGTACTTC.

There are a few counts of this clone. The chain couples TRBV7-9 to TRBJ1-1, with 7 nucleotides matching TRBD1. Per the germline V gene, CDR1 is SEHNR and CDR2 is FQNEAQ (reference sequence). J was trimmed by 1 base and V by 1 base; bases with no gene match: 12. The length of the CDR3 is 18 residues. CDR3 DNA sequence: TGTGCCAGCAGCTTAGACCCTTCCAGTGGGACAGCGAACACTGAAGCTTTCTTT. Residues: CASSLDPSSGTANTEAFF.

This clone was counted at least ten times. The rearrangement links TRBV6-1 to TRBJ1-1; a weak D match, TRBD1 (5 bases). The CDR3 loop spans 13 amino acids. Germline V CDR1 and CDR2: MNHNS, SASEGT. V was pared by 4 bases and J by 4 bases, with 10 bases between. The DNA of the CDR3 is TGTGCCAGCAGTGGACAGTCCGTCACTGAAGCTTTCTTT. This codes for CASSGQSVTEAFF.

The chain links TRBV19 to TRBJ2-3, with D maybe TRBD1 (6 bases). V gave up 7 bases and J gave up 3 bases, with 11 bases separating them. There are 13 residues in the CDR3. Germline-derived CDR1 and CDR2 are LNHDA and SQIVND (reference sequence). CDR3 in DNA: TGTGCCAGTAAACAGGGCGGAACAGATACGCAGTATTTT. It is translated as CASKQGGTDTQYF.

This clone has only a few counts. V and J are TRBV5-1 and TRBJ2-1, with 7 bases aligning to TRBD2. V was clipped by 0 bases and J by 3 bases; unmatched bases: 3. This CDR3 region has 15 residues. From germline, CDR1 is SGHRS and CDR2 YFSETQ. Here the CDR3 DNA reads TGCGCCAGCAGCTTGGAAGCGGGGTACTACAATGAGCAGTTCTTC. Its protein product is CASSLEAGYYNEQFF.

This clone was observed a few times. This chain uses TRBV11-3 with TRBJ2-1; maybe TRBD2 (5 bases). The V end lost 6 bases, the J end lost 2 bases, and 17 bases lay between the germline ends. The CDR3 totals 16 residues. Germline V gives CDR1 SGHNT, CDR2 YENEEA. Written as DNA, the CDR3 is TGTGCCAGCAGTCTAGCTCCCTGGCCCCCCTACAATGAGCAGTTCTTC. This sequence encodes CASSLAPWPPYNEQFF.

This clone was seen only a few times. This chain uses TRBV10-1 with TRBJ1-1; the match to TRBD1 covers 9 bases. The CDR3 sequence is 14 residues long. V was clipped by 10 bases and J by 0 bases; unmatched bases: 6. CDR1 is WNHNN and CDR2 is SYGVQD in the germline V gene (reference sequence). CDR3 sequence (DNA): TGCGCCAAACCCGGGACAGGGATGAACACTGAAGCTTTCTTT. It specifies CAKPGTGMNTEAFF.

This clone was picked up a small number of times. The chain couples TRBV6-5 to TRBJ2-1; 8 nucleotides align to TRBD2. J was trimmed by 7 bases and V by 5 bases; bases with no gene match: 10. There are 15 residues in the CDR3. The germline V gene encodes CDR1 MNHEY and CDR2 SVGAGI. CDR3 sequence (DNA): TGTGCCAGCAGTACCCGGGGTAGCGGGAAAAATGAGCAGTTCTTC. This sequence encodes CASSTRGSGKNEQFF.

J is TRBJ1-5 and V is TRBV4-1; D remains ambiguous. Germline V lookup: CDR1 MGHRA, CDR2 YSYEKL. Trimming stripped 1 base from V and 0 bases from J, with 7 bases between. The CDR3 is 15 amino acids. The CDR3 spells CASSQVDNSNQPQHF. The DNA of the CDR3 is TGCGCCAGCAGCCAAGTTGACAATAGCAATCAGCCCCAGCATTTT.

The gene calls are TRBV7-3 and TRBJ2-2; TRBD1 is a possible D gene (5 bases). CDR3 size: 16 residues. Trimming took 5 bases from V and 4 from J, leaving 17 bases between them. Per the germline V gene, CDR1 is SGHTA and CDR2 is FQGTGA. DNA for the CDR3: TGTGCCAGCAGCCTAGACGGACAAATGGGCACCGGGGAGCTGTTTTTT. Its protein product is CASSLDGQMGTGELFF.

V gene TRBV5-1 combines with J gene TRBJ1-5; D might be TRBD1 (6 bases). V lost 1 base and J lost 3, with 11 bases in between. Germline V gene sequence: CDR1 SGHRS, CDR2 YFSETQ. There are 15 residues in the CDR3. CDR3 coding DNA: TGCGCCAGCAGCTTGTTGGGACACCACAATCAGCCCCAGCATTTT. Protein product: CASSLLGHHNQPQHF.

This chain links TRBV5-6 with TRBJ2-3; possibly TRBD2 for D (5 bases). The germline gives CDR1 SGHDT, CDR2 YYEEEE. This CDR3 comprises 15 residues. Trimming took off 4 bases at V and 0 bases at J, with 12 bases between the two ends. The CDR3 region has the DNA TGTGCCAGCAGCCCGAGGACTTCTAGCACAGATACGCAGTATTTT. It yields the protein CASSPRTSSTDTQYF.

This clone was recorded a few times. The chain joins TRBV2 to TRBJ1-1; D is perhaps TRBD1 (5 bases). CDR3 length equals 16 residues. Germline V gene data show CDR1 as SNHLY and CDR2 as FYNNEI. Trimming shortened V by 8 bases and J by 1 base, and 20 bases separated the two germline ends. DNA for the CDR3: TGTGCCAGCCTGAGGTGGGGCAGCCAGACGAACACTGAAGCTTTCTTT. This sequence encodes CASLRWGSQTNTEAFF. Full variable domain (missing parts from reference TRBV2 and TRBJ1-1): EPEVTQTPSHQVTQMGQEVILRCVPISNHLYFYWYRQILGQKVEFLVSFYNNEISEKSEIFDDQFSVERPDGSNFTLKIRSTKLEDSAMYFCASLRWGSQTNTEAFFGQGTRLTVV.

This sequence joins TRBV5-6 and TRBJ2-1; 9 bases map to TRBD2. With 3 bases clipped from V and 5 bases from J, the junction kept 6 bases outside the gene matches. In germline, CDR1 is SGHDT, CDR2 YYEEEE. The length of the CDR3 is 15 residues. Written as DNA, the CDR3 is TGTGCCAGCAGCTCGGTGGGCGGGGGGGACAATGAGCAGTTCTTC. Translation: CASSSVGGGDNEQFF. Filled out from reference TRBV5-6 and TRBJ2-1, the complete variable domain reads DAGVTQSPTHLIKTRGQQVTLRCSPKSGHDTVSWYQQALGQGPQFIFQYYEEEERQRGNFPDRFSGHQFPNYSSELNVNALLLGDSALYLCASSSVGGGDNEQFFGPGTRLTVL.

This clone was seen more than once but under ten times. V and J are TRBV2 and TRBJ1-5; 11 bases fit TRBD1. J gave up 4 bases and V 7 bases, and 3 bases lay outside the gene matches. The CDR3 is 14 amino acids. Germline assignment: CDR1 SNHLY and CDR2 FYNNEI. The CDR3 loop reads CASIRDRGNQPQHF. The CDR3 DNA follows: TGTGCCAGCATACGGGACAGGGGGAATCAGCCCCAGCATTTT.

This clone showed up just a few times. The V call is TRBV9, the J call TRBJ2-3; a weak D match, TRBD1 (6 bases). This CDR3 has 18 residues. Germline CDR1 and CDR2: SGDLS and YYNGEE. V was cut by 1 base and J by 0 bases, with 18 bases left in between. The CDR3 nucleotides read TGTGCCAGCAGCGTAACGCCTCAGGGGACACCTAGCACAGATACGCAGTATTTT. Translated, it gives CASSVTPQGTPSTDTQYF.

Only a few counts were recorded for this clone. This chain links TRBV5-1 with TRBJ2-3; maybe TRBD1 (6 bases). The CDR3 loop spans 14 amino acids. The V end lost 5 bases, the J end lost 2 bases, and 12 bases lay between the germline ends. The V gene's germline CDR1 is SGHRS and CDR2 YFSETQ. In DNA form, the CDR3 reads TGCGCCAGCAGAGTACAGGGTCTCACAGATACGCAGTATTTT. Translated: CASRVQGLTDTQYF.

This sequence joins TRBV5-8 and TRBJ1-6; 9 nucleotides line up with TRBD1. With V trimmed by 6 bases and J by 9 bases, 10 bases remained unmatched. The germline V gene encodes CDR1 SGHTS and CDR2 YDEGEE. The CDR3 sequence is 15 residues long. For the CDR3, the DNA is TGTGCCAGCACCCTGGGACAGGGATATCGTTCACCCCTCCACTTT. Residues: CASTLGQGYRSPLHF.

The chain joins TRBV29-1 to TRBJ2-2; D not certain. There are 14 residues in the CDR3. V was cut by 4 bases and J by 0 bases, with 9 bases left in between. Germline assignment: CDR1 SQVTM and CDR2 ANQGSEA. CDR3 protein: CSVASRANTGELFF. CDR3 sequence (DNA): TGCAGCGTTGCTTCTCGGGCGAACACCGGGGAGCTGTTTTTT.

CDR3 protein: CASSKALGLVYNEQFF. CDR3 sequence (DNA): TGTGCCAGCAGCAAAGCCCTGGGACTAGTCTACAATGAGCAGTTCTTC. The rearrangement uses TRBV7-6 and TRBJ2-1, with 8 bases matching TRBD2. The V segment lost 5 bases and the J segment 3 bases; nucleotides outside the gene matches: 9. This CDR3 has 16 residues. The germline CDR1 and CDR2 sequences are SGHVS and FNYEAQ.

The chain couples TRBV6-1 to TRBJ2-2, with TRBD2 identical over 12 bases. V lost 11 bases and J lost 3; bases outside the gene matches: 4. The CDR3 is 14 residues long. Germline CDR1 MNHNS, CDR2 SASEGT. The CDR3: CAAWTSGDTGELFF. The CDR3 coding sequence is TGTGCCGCATGGACTAGCGGGGACACCGGGGAGCTGTTTTTT.

The table lists this clone with a few counts. An end of the junction does not agree with germline; a read error may underlie this. This chain connects TRBV5-1 to TRBJ2-3; D is uncertain. In germline, CDR1 is SGHRS, CDR2 YFSETQ. The CDR3 runs 16 residues. The CDR3 protein is CASSLGRSTLSDTRYF. CDR3 in DNA: TGCGCCAGCAGCTTGGGTCGTAGCACGCTATCTGATACGCGGTATTTT.

This chain connects TRBV5-1 to TRBJ2-3; TRBD2 agrees at 7 bases. CDR3 length: 14 amino acids. The germline V gene encodes CDR1 SGHRS and CDR2 YFSETQ. Trimming removed 5 bases from V and 3 bases from J; junction bases left unmatched: 6. This chain's CDR3 is CASRAGDGTDTQYF. For the CDR3, the DNA is TGCGCCAGCAGGGCGGGGGATGGAACAGATACGCAGTATTTT.

The chain links TRBV11-3 to TRBJ1-2; TRBD1 agrees at 9 bases. CDR1 is SGHNT and CDR2 is YENEEA in the germline V gene. There are 15 residues in the CDR3. V was pared by 3 bases and J by 1 base, with 3 bases of the junction left unmatched. The CDR3, as DNA: TGTGCCAGCAGCTTGGGACAGGGATTTAACTATGGCTACACCTTC. Its translation is CASSLGQGFNYGYTF.

This clone has a handful of counts. The chain links TRBV6-5 to TRBJ1-2; the match to TRBD1 covers 7 bases. Germline CDR1 and CDR2: MNHEY and SVGAGI. V lost 4 bases to trimming and J lost 8 bases; unmatched junction nucleotides: 16. This CDR3 region has 16 residues. The CDR3 spells CASSFQGVGTAMGYTF. The CDR3 region has the DNA TGTGCCAGCAGTTTCCAGGGGGTCGGGACAGCGATGGGCTACACCTTC.

V gene TRBV6-1 combines with J gene TRBJ2-7, with D tentatively TRBD1 (6 bases). The CDR3 length is 14 residues. Germline CDR1 reads MNHNS; CDR2 reads SASEGT. The V end was cut by 6 bases, the J end by 0 bases, with 12 bases between. The CDR3 region is CASSGQSSSYEQYF. The CDR3 DNA sequence: TGTGCCAGCAGCGGACAGTCTAGCTCCTACGAGCAGTACTTC.

This clone was seen only a few times. The chain links TRBV2 to TRBJ1-4; D might be TRBD1 (6 bases). Germline V lookup: CDR1 SNHLY, CDR2 FYNNEI. The CDR3 has 14 residues. Trimming pared 7 bases from V and 6 bases from J, leaving 15 bases between. The DNA for the CDR3 is TGTGCCAGCACGGGGGGGCAGGGCTATGAAAAACTGTTTTTT. It translates to CASTGGQGYEKLFF.